A few counts support the clone carrying this T cell receptor (beta chain). As yet, its antigen is unknown. This sample is part of a study of cytomegalovirus exposure and HLA in healthy donors. Study background: A previous analysis identified around 120 million unique TCR beta sequences derived from 180 million or so T cells. Notes on the study in general: Earlier analysis found most TCR beta V segments productive about 87% or about 30% of the time. Later analysis demonstrated an association between a missense DCLRE1C variant and TCR beta V- and J-gene trimming. Specificity of a few CMV-associated chains for CMV antigens was verified in vitro.

Primers included in the PCR were 60 Vbeta and 13 Jbeta primers. Sequencing was performed with immunoSEQ multiplex PCR; in TCRdb, only in-frame clones are kept and a portion is missing. The table lists fewer than 100,000 clones, less than 80% of them singletons. This CDR3 has 17 amino acids. Germline trimming cut 0 bases from V and 4 bases from J; bases unmatched to any gene: 8. Germline CDR1 SGHRS, CDR2 YFSETQ. Sequenced sample: PBMCs. The receptor comes from a man in his forties or fifties in good health and CMV-seronegative. The chain has TRBV5-1 and TRBJ2-1; 9 nucleotides agree with TRBD1. The CDR3 DNA follows: TGCGCCAGCAGCTTGGTACTAACAGGGGGCGCATACAATGAGCAGTTCTTC. Encoded protein: CASSLVLTGGAYNEQFF. The full variable domain, rest sourced from reference TRBV5-1 and TRBJ2-1, is KAGVTQTPRYLIKTRGQQVTLSCSPISGHRSVSWYQQTPGQGLQFLFEYFSETQRNKGNFPGRFSGRQFSNSRSEMNVSTLELGDSALYLCASSLVLTGGAYNEQFFGPGTRLTVL.